Described below is a single T cell receptor beta chain sequence and its context. The data stem from a study of T cells in tuberculosis. Some clones are missing from TCRdb's copy, which holds only in-frame ones; the method was immunoSEQ multiplex PCR. There are about 36,000 clones in the sample; over 90% occur only once, and 6.5% to 8.5% lies in the top ten. Sequences were obtained from PBMCs. The origin of this receptor is a donor between 5 and 29 years old with latent tuberculosis or without tuberculosis infection.

The CDR3, as DNA: TGTGCCAGCAGCGTAGGAGGCTTGGCGAACACTGAAGCTTTCTTT. This codes for CASSVGGLANTEAFF. The chain links TRBV9 to TRBJ1-1; no reliable D call. The CDR3 consists of 15 residues. The germline V gene has CDR1 SGDLS and CDR2 YYNGEE. Trimming removed 0 bases at V and 1 base at J, with 10 bases between. Filled out from reference TRBV9 and TRBJ1-1, the complete variable domain reads DSGVTQTPKHLITATGQRVTLRCSPRSGDLSVYWYQQSLDQGLQFLIQYYNGEERAKGNILERFSAQQFPDLHSELNLSSLELGDSALYFCASSVGGLANTEAFFGQGTRLTVV.